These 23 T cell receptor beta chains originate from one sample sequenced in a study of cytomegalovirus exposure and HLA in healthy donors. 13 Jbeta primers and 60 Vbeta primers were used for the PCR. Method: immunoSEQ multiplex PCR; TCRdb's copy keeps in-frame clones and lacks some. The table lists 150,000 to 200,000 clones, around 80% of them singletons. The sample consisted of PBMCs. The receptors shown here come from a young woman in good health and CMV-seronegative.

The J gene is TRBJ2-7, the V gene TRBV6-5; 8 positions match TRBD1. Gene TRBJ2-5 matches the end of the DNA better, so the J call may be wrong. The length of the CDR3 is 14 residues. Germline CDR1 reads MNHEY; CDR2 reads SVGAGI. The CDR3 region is CASSRPGGGGTQYF. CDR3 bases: TGTGCCAGCAGTCGCCCAGGGGGCGGTGGGACCCAGTACTTC.

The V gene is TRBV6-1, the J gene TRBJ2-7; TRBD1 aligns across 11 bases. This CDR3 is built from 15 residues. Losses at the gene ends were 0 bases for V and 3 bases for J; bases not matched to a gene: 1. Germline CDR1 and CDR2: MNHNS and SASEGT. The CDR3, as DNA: TGTGCCAGCAGTGAAGCCGGGACAGGGGGCTACGAGCAGTACTTC. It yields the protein CASSEAGTGGYEQYF.

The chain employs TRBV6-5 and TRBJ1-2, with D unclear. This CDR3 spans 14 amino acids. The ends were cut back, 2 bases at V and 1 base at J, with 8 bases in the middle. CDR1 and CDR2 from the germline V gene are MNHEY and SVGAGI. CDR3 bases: TGTGCCAGCAGTTACGATGCGGGTAACTATGGCTACACCTTC. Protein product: CASSYDAGNYGYTF.

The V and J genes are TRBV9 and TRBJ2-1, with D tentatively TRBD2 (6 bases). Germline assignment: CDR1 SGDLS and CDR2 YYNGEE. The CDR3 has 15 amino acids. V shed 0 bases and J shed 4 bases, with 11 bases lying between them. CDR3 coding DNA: TGTGCCAGCAGCGTAGATAGCGGTGGGTACAATGAGCAGTTCTTC. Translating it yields CASSVDSGGYNEQFF.

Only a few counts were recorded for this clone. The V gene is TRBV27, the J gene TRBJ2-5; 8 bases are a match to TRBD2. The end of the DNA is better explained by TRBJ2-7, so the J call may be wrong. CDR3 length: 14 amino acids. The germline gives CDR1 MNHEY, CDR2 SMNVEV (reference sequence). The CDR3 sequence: CASRTRSGSNEQYF. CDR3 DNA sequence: TGTGCCAGCAGGACCAGGAGCGGGAGCAACGAGCAGTACTTC.

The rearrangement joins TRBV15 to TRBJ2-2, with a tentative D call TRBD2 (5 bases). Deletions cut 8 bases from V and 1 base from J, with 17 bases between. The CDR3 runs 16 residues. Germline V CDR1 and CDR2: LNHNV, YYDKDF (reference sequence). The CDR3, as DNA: TGTGCCACCGTCGAGGGTCCCAGACTGAACACCGGGGAGCTGTTTTTT. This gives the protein CATVEGPRLNTGELFF. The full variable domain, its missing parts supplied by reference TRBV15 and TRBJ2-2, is DAMVIQNPRYQVTQFGKPVTLSCSQTLNHNVMYWYQQKSSQAPKLLFHYYDKDFNNEADTPDNFQSRRPNTSFCFLDIRSPGLGDTAMYLCATVEGPRLNTGELFFGEGSRLTVL.

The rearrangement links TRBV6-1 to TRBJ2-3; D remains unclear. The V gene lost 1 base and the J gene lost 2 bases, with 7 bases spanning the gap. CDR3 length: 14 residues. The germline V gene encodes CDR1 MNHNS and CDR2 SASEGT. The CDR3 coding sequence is TGTGCCAGCAGTGAAGGTGACTCCACAGATACGCAGTATTTT. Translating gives CASSEGDSTDTQYF.

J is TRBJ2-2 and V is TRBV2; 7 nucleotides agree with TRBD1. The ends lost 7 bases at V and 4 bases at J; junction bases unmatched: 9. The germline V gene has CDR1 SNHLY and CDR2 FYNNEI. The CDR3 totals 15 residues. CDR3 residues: CASTEQGSITGELFF. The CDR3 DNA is TGTGCCAGCACCGAACAGGGGAGCATCACCGGGGAGCTGTTTTTT.

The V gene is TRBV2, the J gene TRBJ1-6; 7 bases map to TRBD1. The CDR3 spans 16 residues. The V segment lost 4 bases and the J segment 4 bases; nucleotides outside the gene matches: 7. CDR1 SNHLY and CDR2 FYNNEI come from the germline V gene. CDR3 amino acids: CASSVWRGQYNSPLHF. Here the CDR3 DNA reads TGTGCCAGCAGTGTCTGGAGGGGACAGTATAATTCACCCCTCCACTTT.

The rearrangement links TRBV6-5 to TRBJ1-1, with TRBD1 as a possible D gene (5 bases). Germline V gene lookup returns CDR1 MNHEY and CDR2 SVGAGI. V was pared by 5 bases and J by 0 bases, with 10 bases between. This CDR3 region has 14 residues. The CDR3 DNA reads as TGTGCCAGCAGTGCCCCGACAGTGAACACTGAAGCTTTCTTT. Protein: CASSAPTVNTEAFF.

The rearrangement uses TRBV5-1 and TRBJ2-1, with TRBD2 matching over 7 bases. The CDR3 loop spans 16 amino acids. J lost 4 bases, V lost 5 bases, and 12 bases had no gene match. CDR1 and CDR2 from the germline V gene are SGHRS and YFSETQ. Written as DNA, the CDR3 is TGCGCCAGCAGGGAAGAAAGCGGGATCCTTTACAATGAGCAGTTCTTC. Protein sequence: CASREESGILYNEQFF.

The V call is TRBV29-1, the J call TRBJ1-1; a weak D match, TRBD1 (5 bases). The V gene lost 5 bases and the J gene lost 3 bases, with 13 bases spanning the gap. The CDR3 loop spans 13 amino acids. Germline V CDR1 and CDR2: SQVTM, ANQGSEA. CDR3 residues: CSVSDITYTEAFF. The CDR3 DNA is TGCAGCGTTTCGGACATAACATACACTGAAGCTTTCTTT.

The CDR3 protein is CASSYLGTRKNEQFF. DNA for the CDR3: TGTGCCAGCAGCTATTTAGGGACAAGGAAAAATGAGCAGTTCTTC. The chain recombines TRBV5-6 with TRBJ2-1; D is possibly TRBD1 (6 bases). Germline CDR1 reads SGHDT; CDR2 reads YYEEEE. Trimming pared 3 bases from V and 7 bases from J, leaving 17 bases between. The CDR3 is made up of 15 amino acids.

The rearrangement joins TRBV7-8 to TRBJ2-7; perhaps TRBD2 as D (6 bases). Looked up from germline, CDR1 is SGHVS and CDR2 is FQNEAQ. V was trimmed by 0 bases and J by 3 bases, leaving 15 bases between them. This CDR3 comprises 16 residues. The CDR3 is CASSLAGLSGDYEQYF. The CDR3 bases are TGTGCCAGCAGCTTAGCGGGCCTTAGCGGCGACTACGAGCAGTACTTC.

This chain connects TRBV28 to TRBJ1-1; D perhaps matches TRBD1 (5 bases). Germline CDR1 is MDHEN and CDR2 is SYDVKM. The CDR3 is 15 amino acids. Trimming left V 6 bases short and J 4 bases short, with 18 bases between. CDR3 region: CASRRRDRRGTEAFF. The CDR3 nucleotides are TGTGCCAGCAGGCGAAGAGACCGGAGGGGCACTGAAGCTTTCTTT. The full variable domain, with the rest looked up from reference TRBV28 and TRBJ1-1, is DVKVTQSSRYLVKRTGEKVFLECVQDMDHENMFWYRQDPGLGLRLIYFSYDVKMKEKGDIPEGYSVSREKKERFSLILESASTNQTSMYLCASRRRDRRGTEAFFGQGTRLTVV.

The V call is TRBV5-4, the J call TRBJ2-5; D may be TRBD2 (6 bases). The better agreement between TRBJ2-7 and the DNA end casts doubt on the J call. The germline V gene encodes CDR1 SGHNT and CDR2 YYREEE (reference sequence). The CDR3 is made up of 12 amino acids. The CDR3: CASSSGDYEQYF. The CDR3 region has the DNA TGTGCCAGCAGCTCGGGGGACTACGAGCAGTACTTC.

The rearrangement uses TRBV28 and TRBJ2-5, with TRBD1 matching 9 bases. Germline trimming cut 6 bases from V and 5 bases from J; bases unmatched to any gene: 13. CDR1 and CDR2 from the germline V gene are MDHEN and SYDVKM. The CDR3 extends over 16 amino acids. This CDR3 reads CASSSFEGQGGETQYF. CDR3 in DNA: TGTGCCAGCAGCTCTTTCGAGGGACAGGGCGGCGAGACCCAGTACTTC.

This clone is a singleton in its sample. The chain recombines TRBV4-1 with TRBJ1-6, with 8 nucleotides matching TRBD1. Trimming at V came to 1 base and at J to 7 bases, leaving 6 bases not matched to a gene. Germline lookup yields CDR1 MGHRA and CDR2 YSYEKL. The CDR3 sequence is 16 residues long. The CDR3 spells CASSQGGQGGNSPLHF. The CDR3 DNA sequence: TGCGCCAGCAGCCAAGGAGGACAGGGTGGAAATTCACCCCTCCACTTT.

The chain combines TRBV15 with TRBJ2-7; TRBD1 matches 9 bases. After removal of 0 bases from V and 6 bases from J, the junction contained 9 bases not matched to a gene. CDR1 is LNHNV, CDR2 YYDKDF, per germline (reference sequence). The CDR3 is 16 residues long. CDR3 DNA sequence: TGTGCCACCAGCAGAGATAGGGGGACAGGGAGCCGCGAGCAGTACTTC. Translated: CATSRDRGTGSREQYF.

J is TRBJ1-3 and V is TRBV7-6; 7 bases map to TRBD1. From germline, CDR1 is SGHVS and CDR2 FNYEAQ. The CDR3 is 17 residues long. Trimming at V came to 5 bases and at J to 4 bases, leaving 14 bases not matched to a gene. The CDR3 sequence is CASSPDYYRGKGNTIYF. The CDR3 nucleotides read TGTGCCAGCAGCCCAGATTATTACAGGGGAAAAGGAAACACCATATATTTT.

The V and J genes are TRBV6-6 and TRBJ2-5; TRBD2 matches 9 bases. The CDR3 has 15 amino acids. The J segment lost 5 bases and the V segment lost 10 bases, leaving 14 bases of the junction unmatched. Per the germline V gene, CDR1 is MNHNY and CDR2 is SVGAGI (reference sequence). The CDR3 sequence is CATKDQRGVGETQYF. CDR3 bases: TGTGCCACCAAAGACCAGCGGGGGGTGGGGGAGACCCAGTACTTC.

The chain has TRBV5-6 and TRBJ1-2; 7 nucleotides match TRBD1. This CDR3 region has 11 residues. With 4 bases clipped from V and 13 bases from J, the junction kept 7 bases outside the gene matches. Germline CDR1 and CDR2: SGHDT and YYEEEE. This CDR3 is CASSLTGAATF. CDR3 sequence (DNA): TGTGCCAGCAGCCTCACAGGGGCCGCCACCTTC.

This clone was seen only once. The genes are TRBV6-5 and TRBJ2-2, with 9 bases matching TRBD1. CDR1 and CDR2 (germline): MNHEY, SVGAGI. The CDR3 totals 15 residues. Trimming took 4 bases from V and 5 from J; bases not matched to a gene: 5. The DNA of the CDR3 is TGTGCCAGCAGTTGGGACAGGGCATCGACCGGGGAGCTGTTTTTT. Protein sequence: CASSWDRASTGELFF.